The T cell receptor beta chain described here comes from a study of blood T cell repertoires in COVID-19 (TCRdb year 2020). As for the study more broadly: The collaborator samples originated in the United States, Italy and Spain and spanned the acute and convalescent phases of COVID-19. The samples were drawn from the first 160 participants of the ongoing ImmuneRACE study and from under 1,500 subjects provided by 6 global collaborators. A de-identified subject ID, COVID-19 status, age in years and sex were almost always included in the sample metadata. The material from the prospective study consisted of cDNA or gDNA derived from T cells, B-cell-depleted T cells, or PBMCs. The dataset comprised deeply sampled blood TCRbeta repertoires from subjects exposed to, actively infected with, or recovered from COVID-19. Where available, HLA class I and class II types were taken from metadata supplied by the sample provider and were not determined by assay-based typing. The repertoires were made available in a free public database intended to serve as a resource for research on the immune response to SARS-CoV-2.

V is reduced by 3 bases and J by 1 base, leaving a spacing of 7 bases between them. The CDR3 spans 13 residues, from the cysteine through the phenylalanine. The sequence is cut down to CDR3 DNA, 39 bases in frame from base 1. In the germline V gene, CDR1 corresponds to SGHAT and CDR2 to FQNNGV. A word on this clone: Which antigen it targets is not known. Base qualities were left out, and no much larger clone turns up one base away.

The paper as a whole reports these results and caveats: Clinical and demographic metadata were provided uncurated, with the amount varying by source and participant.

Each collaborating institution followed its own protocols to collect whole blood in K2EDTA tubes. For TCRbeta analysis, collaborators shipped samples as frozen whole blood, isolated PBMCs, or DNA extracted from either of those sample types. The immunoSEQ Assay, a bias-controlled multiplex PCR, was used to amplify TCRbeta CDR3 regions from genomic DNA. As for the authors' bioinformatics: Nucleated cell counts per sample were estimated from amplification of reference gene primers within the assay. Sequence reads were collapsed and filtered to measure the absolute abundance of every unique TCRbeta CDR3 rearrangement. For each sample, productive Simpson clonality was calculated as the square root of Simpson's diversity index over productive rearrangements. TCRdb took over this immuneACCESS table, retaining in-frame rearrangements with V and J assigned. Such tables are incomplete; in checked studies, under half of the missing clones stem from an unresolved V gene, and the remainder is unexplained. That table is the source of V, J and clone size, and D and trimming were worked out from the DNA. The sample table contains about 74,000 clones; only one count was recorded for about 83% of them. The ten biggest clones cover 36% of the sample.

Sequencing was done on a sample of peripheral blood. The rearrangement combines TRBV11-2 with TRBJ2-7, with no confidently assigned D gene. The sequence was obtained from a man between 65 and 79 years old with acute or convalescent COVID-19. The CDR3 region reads CASSFAVSYEQYF. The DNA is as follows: TGTGCCAGCAGCTTTGCGGTTTCCTACGAGCAGTACTTC. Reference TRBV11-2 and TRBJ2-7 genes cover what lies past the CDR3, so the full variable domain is EAGVAQSPRYKIIEKRQSVAFWCNPISGHATLYWYQQILGQGPKLLIQFQNNGVVDDSQLPKDRFSAERLKGVDSTLKIQPAKLEDSAVYLCASSFAVSYEQYFGPGTRLTVT.